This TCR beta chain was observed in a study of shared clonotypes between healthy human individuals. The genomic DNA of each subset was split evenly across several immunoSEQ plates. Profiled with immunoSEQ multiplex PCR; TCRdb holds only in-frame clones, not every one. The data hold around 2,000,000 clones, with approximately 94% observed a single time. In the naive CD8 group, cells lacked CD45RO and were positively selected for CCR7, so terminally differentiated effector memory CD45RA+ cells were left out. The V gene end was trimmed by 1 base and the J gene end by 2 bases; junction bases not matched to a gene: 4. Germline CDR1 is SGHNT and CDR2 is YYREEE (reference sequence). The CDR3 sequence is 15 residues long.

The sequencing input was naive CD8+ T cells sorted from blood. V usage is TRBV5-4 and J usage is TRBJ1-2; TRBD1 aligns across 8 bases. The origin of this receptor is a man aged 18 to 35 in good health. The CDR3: CASSLSPGGNYGYTF. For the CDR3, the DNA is TGTGCCAGCAGCTTGTCGCCAGGGGGCAACTATGGCTACACCTTC.